Shown below are 18 T cell receptor beta chains from a single sample sequenced in a study of response to subunit inactivated influenza vaccine. MiXCR, applied by TCRdb to the RT-PCR reads, yields one record per CDR3 protein. The repertoire has over 400,000 distinct CDR3 sequences, around 9.9% of them found once; the top ten carry about 12%. This sample comprised PBMCs from blood, obtained about 40 days after vaccination. Every receptor here comes from a man aged 45-65 years who received an inactivated influenza vaccine.

CDR3 loop: CASSLGGGKNHNEQFF. The CDR3 DNA follows: TGTGCCAGCAGCTTAGGGGGCGGGAAGAACCACAATGAGCAGTTCTTC. J is TRBJ2-1 and V is TRBV7-9; weak D call: TRBD2 (6 bases). The V end lost 1 base, the J end lost 5 bases, and 15 bases lay between the germline ends. This CDR3 comprises 16 residues. The V gene's germline CDR1 is SEHNR and CDR2 FQNEAQ (reference sequence).

V and J are TRBV28 and TRBJ2-5; weak D call: TRBD1 (5 bases). Trimming removed 1 base from V and 2 bases from J, with 8 bases in between. The CDR3 has 14 residues. CDR1 is MDHEN and CDR2 is SYDVKM in the germline V gene. DNA of the CDR3: TGTGCCAGCAGTTTATACGACAGTCAAGAGACCCAGTACTTC. Translation: CASSLYDSQETQYF.

This clonotype has a count of ten or more. This chain connects TRBV7-8 to TRBJ2-5; a possible D gene is TRBD1 (6 bases). The CDR3 runs 15 residues. The ends were cut back, 5 bases at V and 5 bases at J, with 18 bases in the middle. Germline CDR1 SGHVS, CDR2 FQNEAQ. The CDR3 loop reads CASSPDIGGTETQYF. The CDR3 nucleotides are TGTGCCAGCAGCCCAGACATAGGGGGTACTGAGACCCAGTACTTC.

The chain combines TRBV5-6 with TRBJ2-1; D is possibly TRBD2 (6 bases). The CDR3 is 14 amino acids. From germline, CDR1 is SGHDT and CDR2 YYEEEE. Between the trimmed V and J ends, which lost 4 bases and 5 bases, there was a span of 13 bases. CDR3 nucleotides: TGTGCCAGCAGCCCAACGGGAGTGAACAATGAGCAGTTCTTC. Its translation is CASSPTGVNNEQFF.

V and J are TRBV7-9 and TRBJ2-2, with D unresolved. Trimming stripped 4 bases from V and 0 bases from J, with 9 bases between. The CDR3 is 15 amino acids. Germline V gives CDR1 SEHNR, CDR2 FQNEAQ (reference sequence). The chain's CDR3 is CASSYPASNTGELFF. In DNA, the CDR3 is TGTGCCAGCAGCTACCCAGCTTCGAACACCGGGGAGCTGTTTTTT. Variable domain in full (rest from reference TRBV7-9 and TRBJ2-2): DTGVSQNPRHKITKRGQNVTFRCDPISEHNRLYWYRQTLGQGPEFLTYFQNEAQLEKSRLLSDRFSAERPKGSFSTLEIQRTEQGDSAMYLCASSYPASNTGELFFGEGSRLTVL.

This clonotype appeared many times. This chain's CDR3 is CSAGDRGAYGYTF. Written as DNA, the CDR3 is TGCAGTGCAGGGGACAGGGGCGCCTATGGCTACACCTTC. The chain combines TRBV20-1 with TRBJ1-2, with 10 nucleotides matching TRBD1. Germline values: CDR1 DFQATT, CDR2 SNEGSKA (reference sequence). Trimming removed 6 bases from V and 4 bases from J; junction bases left unmatched: 5. The CDR3 has 13 residues.

The chain recombines TRBV20-1 with TRBJ2-5, with 15 bases that match TRBD2. The CDR3 is 16 residues long. V trimming: 2 bases; J trimming: 3 bases; junction bases outside the gene matches: 4. CDR1 is DFQATT and CDR2 is SNEGSKA in the germline V gene (reference sequence). The chain's CDR3 is CSARLRTSGGEETQYF. Here the CDR3 DNA reads TGCAGTGCTAGACTCAGGACTAGCGGGGGGGAAGAGACCCAGTACTTC.

The rearrangement uses TRBV11-2 and TRBJ2-1, with a possible D match to TRBD2 (5 bases). The CDR3 totals 16 residues. V lost 2 bases and J lost 1, with 12 bases in between. Germline V gives CDR1 SGHAT, CDR2 FQNNGV. The DNA of the CDR3 is TGTGCCAGCAGCTTACCCTCAGCGGCGTCCTACAATGAGCAGTTCTTC. Residues: CASSLPSAASYNEQFF.

The chain links TRBV20-1 to TRBJ1-1; possible D gene TRBD1, 5 bases. Trimming took 5 bases from V and 0 from J, leaving 16 bases between them. Germline V gene data show CDR1 as DFQATT and CDR2 as SNEGSKA (reference sequence). CDR3 length equals 15 residues. The CDR3 DNA reads TGCAGTGCTTATCATGAGGGGTCCGTGAACACTGAAGCTTTCTTT. Protein: CSAYHEGSVNTEAFF.

This clonotype was detected a few times. This chain uses TRBV20-1 with TRBJ2-1; the D gene is possibly TRBD2 (6 bases). The CDR3 has 16 residues. From germline, CDR1 is DFQATT and CDR2 SNEGSKA (reference sequence). V was pared by 0 bases and J by 0 bases, with 12 bases between. The CDR3 bases are TGCAGTGCTAGAGATGGGGCGGGGAGCTCCTACAATGAGCAGTTCTTC. Its translation is CSARDGAGSSYNEQFF.

This clonotype turned up a few times. This rearrangement joins TRBV5-1 to TRBJ1-2, with 7 bases matching TRBD1. The trim removed 4 bases at V and 4 bases at J, leaving 10 bases unmatched. The germline V gene has CDR1 SGHRS and CDR2 YFSETQ. The CDR3 loop spans 15 amino acids. The CDR3 nucleotides read TGCGCCAGCAGCACCCGACAGGGAGGGAGCTATGGCTACACCTTC. Its protein is CASSTRQGGSYGYTF.

V and J are TRBV24-1 and TRBJ2-3, with 10 bases lining up with TRBD1. Germline CDR1 KGHDR, CDR2 SFDVKD. Trimming cost V 4 bases and J 6 bases; bases outside gene matches: 12. CDR3 size: 17 residues. The CDR3 loop reads CATSESRPGQGRDTQYF. The CDR3 nucleotides read TGTGCCACCAGTGAATCACGACCGGGACAGGGGCGCGATACGCAGTATTTT.

In this sample, this clonotype turned up many times. The V and J genes are TRBV5-1 and TRBJ2-2; D unclear. The V end lost 0 bases, the J end lost 4 bases, and 7 bases lay between the germline ends. CDR1 and CDR2 from the germline V gene are SGHRS and YFSETQ. The CDR3 has 14 amino acids. CDR3 in DNA: TGCGCCAGCAGCTTGGTTGTGGGCACCGGGGAGCTGTTTTTT. Translating it yields CASSLVVGTGELFF.

V usage is TRBV7-2 and J usage is TRBJ2-7; the match to TRBD1 covers 7 bases. V was pared by 4 bases and J by 4 bases, with 7 bases of the junction left unmatched. The CDR3 runs 14 residues. CDR1 and CDR2 from the germline V gene are SGHTA and FQGNSA. CDR3 in amino acids: CASSYLGQEYEQYF. CDR3 DNA sequence: TGTGCCAGCAGCTACCTCGGACAGGAGTACGAGCAGTACTTC.

This clonotype has a handful of counts. The chain has TRBV20-1 and TRBJ2-2; 9 bases agree with TRBD2. The germline CDR1 and CDR2 sequences are DFQATT and SNEGSKA (reference sequence). Losses at the gene ends were 3 bases for V and 5 bases for J; bases not matched to a gene: 7. This CDR3 has 15 amino acids. CDR3 nucleotides: TGCAGTGCTAGGGCTAGCGGGGTTTGGACCGGGGAGCTGTTTTTT. It translates to CSARASGVWTGELFF.

This clonotype has at least ten counts. The genes are TRBV20-1 and TRBJ2-4; D not resolved. The CDR3 consists of 13 residues. V lost 6 bases to trimming and J lost 0 bases, with 9 bases between them. The V gene's germline CDR1 is DFQATT and CDR2 SNEGSKA (reference sequence). As DNA, the CDR3 is TGCAGTGCGTCCGACCTAGCCAAAAACATTCAGTACTTC. Protein sequence: CSASDLAKNIQYF.

This sequence joins TRBV28 and TRBJ2-7; 8 bases match TRBD2. This CDR3 contains 16 residues. The germline V gene encodes CDR1 MDHEN and CDR2 SYDVKM. V lost 5 bases and J lost 9; bases outside the gene matches: 18. The CDR3 loop reads CASSPLSGGLRSGQYF. Written as DNA, the CDR3 is TGTGCCAGCAGTCCTTTGAGCGGGGGCCTCCGCTCGGGGCAGTACTTC. Full variable domain (outside the CDR3, taken from reference TRBV28 and TRBJ2-7): DVKVTQSSRYLVKRTGEKVFLECVQDMDHENMFWYRQDPGLGLRLIYFSYDVKMKEKGDIPEGYSVSREKKERFSLILESASTNQTSMYLCASSPLSGGLRSGQYFGPGTRLTVT.

This rearrangement joins TRBV6-2 or TRBV6-3 to TRBJ1-6, with 9 bases aligning to TRBD1. CDR1 is MNHEY and CDR2 is SVGEGT in the germline V gene. This CDR3 region has 14 residues. Trimming at V came to 6 bases and at J to 8 bases, leaving 5 bases not matched to a gene. CDR3 protein: CASSRDREYSPLHF. The DNA for the CDR3 is TGTGCCAGCAGCCGGGACAGGGAATATTCACCCCTCCACTTT.